Included here is one T cell receptor beta chain sequence, with context. This table comes from immunoSEQ multiplex PCR, and its TCRdb copy is limited to in-frame clones, with some not included. The table shows about 21,000 clones, with roughly 80% occurring only once. Treatment specified: randomized to nivolumab then ipilimumab (arm A) or the reverse (arm B). No patient had prior DNA-damaging chemotherapy. Sorted cells were live CD3+CD8+, lacking CD19 and CD56, from PBMCs. Germline lookup yields CDR1 MRHNA and CDR2 SNTAGT. The V and J ends lost 4 bases and 0 bases respectively, with 12 bases between them. The CDR3 loop spans 16 amino acids. The data were taken from a study of sequential checkpoint blockade in melanoma. Overall study: After both sequences, patients received maintenance nivolumab.

This TCR was sampled from a human donor with melanoma. V and J are TRBV6-4 and TRBJ2-2; D may be TRBD1 (6 bases). The sequencing used CD8+ T cells sorted from blood (inferred from file names), collected from a patient given nivolumab and ipilimumab in sequence. For the CDR3, the DNA is TGTGCCAGCAGTGCTGCCGGGACATCGAACACCGGGGAGCTGTTTTTT. It is translated as CASSAAGTSNTGELFF.